This T cell receptor (beta chain) was sequenced for a study of shared clonotypes between healthy human individuals. A note on this clone: Its antigen is not known.

CD45RO-negative, CCR7-positively selected cells formed the naive CD8 fraction, excluding terminally differentiated effector memory CD45RA+ cells. Sorted-subset replicate PCRs used 200 ng DNA, around 27,000 T cell genomes. TCRdb keeps only in-frame clones here, not all; method: immunoSEQ multiplex PCR. This repertoire shows a few million clones, around 93% found once; its top ten account for 1.5% to 2%. Trimming took off 0 bases at V and 4 bases at J, with 6 bases between the two ends. CDR1 MNHNS and CDR2 SASEGT come from the germline V gene. This CDR3 has 13 residues. Overall study results and limits: Sharing across several donors was seen in 4% to 6.5% of naive CD4 clonotypes. Richness estimates generally favored naive over memory subsets.

The receptor was derived from a man between 18 and 29 years old in good health. Some clones in this sample may be carry-over from other donors' samples. Source material: naive CD8+ T cells from PBMCs. The chain combines TRBV6-1 with TRBJ2-5; TRBD2 might be the D (6 bases). CDR3 DNA sequence: TGTGCCAGCAGTGAAGCCGGGAGAGAGACCCAGTACTTC. Translating it yields CASSEAGRETQYF.